The 2 T cell receptor beta chains below were found in one sample sequenced in a study of blood T cell repertoires in COVID-19. TCRdb keeps only in-frame clones here, not all; method: immunoSEQ multiplex PCR. The repertoire has fewer than 250,000 clones, around 86% of them found once; the top ten carry 7.2%. Sequenced material: PBMCs or T cells enriched from blood (not recorded which). Every receptor here comes from a man aged 25-40 years in a cohort exposed to, infected with or recovered from COVID-19 (not recorded which).

This chain joins TRBV11-3 and TRBJ2-1; the match to TRBD2 covers 9 bases. The V gene's germline CDR1 is SGHNT and CDR2 YENEEA. With 5 bases clipped from V and 2 bases from J, the junction kept 7 bases outside the gene matches. This CDR3 region has 16 residues. The CDR3, as DNA: TGTGCCAGCAGCCTCATAGCGGGAGTGCCCTACAATGAGCAGTTCTTC. Residues: CASSLIAGVPYNEQFF.

This clone appeared once. V is TRBV12-3 or TRBV12-4 and J is TRBJ2-2; D call uncertain. This CDR3 has 11 amino acids. The V gene lost 7 bases and the J gene lost 4 bases, with 4 bases spanning the gap. CDR3 DNA sequence: TGTGCCAGCACCCTCACCGGGGAGCTGTTTTTT. Its translation: CASTLTGELFF.